What follows are 30 T cell receptor beta chains derived from one specimen sequenced in a study of OX40 agonist ivuxolimab in advanced cancers. Assay used: immunoSEQ multiplex PCR; TCRdb lists only in-frame clones, some missing. This table has more than 45,000 clones, around 84% appearing once. The starting material was CD4+ or CD8+ T cells sorted from blood, obtained in a trial of the OX40 agonist ivuxolimab. Source of these receptors: an adult with an advanced solid tumor such as melanoma, head and neck, liver or kidney cancer.

The V gene is TRBV19, the J gene TRBJ2-3; TRBD2 matches at 7 bases. Germline CDR1 reads LNHDA; CDR2 reads SQIVND (reference sequence). The J segment lost 1 base and the V segment lost 7 bases, leaving 2 bases of the junction unmatched. The CDR3 has 13 residues. The CDR3 DNA follows: TGTGCCAGTAAGCGGGACGGCACAGATACGCAGTATTTT. Its translation is CASKRDGTDTQYF.

This sequence joins TRBV19 and TRBJ1-5; D remains unclear. Trimming took 7 bases from V and 5 from J, leaving 15 bases between them. Germline V gene lookup returns CDR1 LNHDA and CDR2 SQIVND (reference sequence). CDR3 size: 14 residues. This CDR3 reads CASTDTGSYQPQHF. As DNA, the CDR3 is TGTGCCAGTACCGACACGGGATCCTATCAGCCCCAGCATTTT.

The V gene is TRBV7-9, the J gene TRBJ2-7; D not resolved. CDR1 SEHNR and CDR2 FQNEAQ come from the germline V gene (reference sequence). V was cut by 5 bases and J by 3 bases, with 23 bases left in between. The CDR3 runs to 17 residues. The CDR3 DNA sequence: TGTGCCAGCAGCCAAGAGCTACCTAATTACGCTTACTACGAGCAGTACTTC. Residues: CASSQELPNYAYYEQYF.

This chain joins TRBV10-1 and TRBJ2-1; TRBD1 matches 7 bases. The germline CDR1 and CDR2 sequences are WNHNN and SYGVQD (reference sequence). Losses at the gene ends were 5 bases for V and 3 bases for J; bases not matched to a gene: 13. This CDR3 is built from 17 residues. The CDR3 DNA reads as TGCGCCAGCAGTTCCCCTGAAGGGGCAGGGGGCTACAATGAGCAGTTCTTC. As protein: CASSSPEGAGGYNEQFF.

This chain joins TRBV18 and TRBJ2-7, with D possibly being TRBD2 (7 bases). The CDR3 is 14 residues long. Germline CDR1 reads KGHSH; CDR2 reads LQKENI. Trimming took 0 bases from V and 6 from J, leaving 12 bases between them. The CDR3 nucleotides are TGTGCCAGCTCACCACCAAGGGGGGGGGCCGAGCAGTACTTC. It encodes CASSPPRGGAEQYF.

The J gene is TRBJ2-7, the V gene TRBV2; D is perhaps TRBD1 (6 bases). CDR1 and CDR2 from the germline V gene are SNHLY and FYNNEI. V dropped 4 bases and J dropped 5 bases, with 18 bases sitting between them. This CDR3 has 15 residues. In DNA form, the CDR3 reads TGTGCCAGCAGTGGGACACAGGGTTTATTCGACGAGCAGTACTTC. It encodes CASSGTQGLFDEQYF.

The gene calls are TRBV5-4 and TRBJ2-5; 9 bases fit TRBD2. This CDR3 region has 15 residues. Germline assignment: CDR1 SGHNT and CDR2 YYREEE (reference sequence). V gave up 0 bases and J gave up 8 bases; unmatched junction bases: 8. The CDR3 sequence: CASSLGVAGDPTQYF. The CDR3 nucleotides read TGTGCCAGCAGCTTGGGAGTAGCGGGGGATCCAACCCAGTACTTC.

The chain is built from TRBV19 and TRBJ2-2, with 7 bases lining up with TRBD1. This CDR3 has 14 residues. V gave up 6 bases and J gave up 5 bases; unmatched junction bases: 6. Germline CDR1 reads LNHDA; CDR2 reads SQIVND (reference sequence). CDR3 coding DNA: TGTGCCAGTAGGACCGGGACAGCGACCGGGGAGCTGTTTTTT. Its protein is CASRTGTATGELFF.

The J gene is TRBJ1-5, the V gene TRBV6-6; possibly TRBD1 for D (5 bases). Trimming removed 5 bases at V and 0 bases at J, with 11 bases between. The germline CDR1 and CDR2 sequences are MNHNY and SVGAGI (reference sequence). The CDR3 loop spans 15 amino acids. For the CDR3, the DNA is TGTGCCAGCAGTCGGGACTTACTTAGCAATCAGCCCCAGCATTTT. It specifies CASSRDLLSNQPQHF.

The gene calls are TRBV6-5 and TRBJ2-1; D is uncertain. This CDR3 is 12 amino acids long. Trimming took off 4 bases at V and 5 bases at J, with 6 bases between the two ends. Germline V gene data show CDR1 as MNHEY and CDR2 as SVGAGI. The CDR3 spells CASSSDNNEQFF. CDR3 DNA sequence: TGTGCCAGCAGTTCCGACAACAATGAGCAGTTCTTC.

This chain joins TRBV21-1 and TRBJ1-6. TRBV21-1 is noted as a pseudogene. The CDR3 runs to 15 residues. CDR3 residues: CASTPGPKHNSPLHF. The CDR3 DNA reads as TGTGCCAGCACCCCGGGGCCCAAACATAATTCACCCCTCCACTTT.

The chain couples TRBV10-3 to TRBJ2-7, with a possible D match to TRBD1 (5 bases). Germline CDR1 ENHRY, CDR2 SYGVKD. This CDR3 has 14 amino acids. Between the trimmed V and J ends, which lost 2 bases and 3 bases, there was a span of 11 bases. The CDR3 DNA follows: TGTGCCATCAGTGAGCGTCAGGGTTACTACGAGCAGTACTTC. Translation gives CAISERQGYYEQYF.

The CDR3 spells CASSLASLRDEQFF. In DNA form, the CDR3 reads TGCGCCAGCAGCTTGGCTAGCCTGCGCGATGAGCAGTTCTTC. This sequence joins TRBV5-1 and TRBJ2-1, with TRBD2 as a possible D gene (5 bases). CDR1 and CDR2 (germline): SGHRS, YFSETQ. The V and J ends lost 0 bases and 8 bases respectively, with 12 bases between them. There are 14 residues in the CDR3.

The J gene is TRBJ2-2, the V gene TRBV19; no definite D call. CDR1 is LNHDA, CDR2 SQIVND, per germline (reference sequence). The CDR3 consists of 15 residues. Between the trimmed V and J ends, which lost 3 bases and 2 bases, there was a span of 10 bases. This CDR3 is CASSIYWQNTGELFF. The CDR3 DNA is TGTGCCAGTAGTATTTATTGGCAAAACACCGGGGAGCTGTTTTTT.

This clone appeared once. This sequence joins TRBV28 and TRBJ1-1; 9 nucleotides align to TRBD1. Germline CDR1 reads MDHEN; CDR2 reads SYDVKM. J lost 7 bases, V lost 8 bases, and 8 bases had no gene match. The CDR3 loop spans 13 amino acids. The CDR3 spells CASCHRGQIEAFF. The CDR3 DNA is TGTGCCAGCTGCCACAGGGGGCAGATTGAAGCTTTCTTT.

The CDR3 DNA reads TGTGCGCTTGGCCCGGACAGGTCCTCCTACGAGCAGTACTTC. It is translated as CALGPDRSSYEQYF. The V call is TRBV28, the J call TRBJ2-7; 7 nucleotides line up with TRBD1. Germline V gives CDR1 MDHEN, CDR2 SYDVKM. The CDR3 loop spans 14 amino acids.

J is TRBJ1-2 and V is TRBV5-4; unclear D gene. Deletions cut 5 bases from V and 1 base from J, with 12 bases between. This CDR3 has 14 amino acids. Germline V gene lookup returns CDR1 SGHNT and CDR2 YYREEE (reference sequence). DNA for the CDR3: TGTGCCAGCAGACCCGAGGGATTTAACTATGGCTACACCTTC. This sequence encodes CASRPEGFNYGYTF.

The chain links TRBV14 to TRBJ1-4; D gene uncertain. The CDR3 length is 16 residues. From germline, CDR1 is SGHDN and CDR2 FVKESK. V lost 0 bases and J lost 0, with 8 bases in between. CDR3 coding DNA: TGTGCCAGCAGCCAAGATCACCAACCAACTAATGAAAAACTGTTTTTT. Its translation: CASSQDHQPTNEKLFF.

The chain links TRBV6-5 to TRBJ2-7, with a possible D match to TRBD1 (6 bases). The CDR3 loop spans 16 amino acids. V was pared by 0 bases and J by 2 bases, with 14 bases between. Germline V gene data show CDR1 as MNHEY and CDR2 as SVGAGI. CDR3 sequence (DNA): TGTGCCAGCAGTTACTCGAGGGGGAGCTCGCCCTACGAGCAGTACTTC. As protein: CASSYSRGSSPYEQYF.

The V gene is TRBV7-2, the J gene TRBJ1-6; D gene unclear. The germline V and J ends were trimmed by 0 bases and 6 bases, with 9 bases remaining between them. The CDR3 is made up of 15 amino acids. Germline V gene sequence: CDR1 SGHTA, CDR2 FQGNSA. CDR3 in amino acids: CASSLAETTNSPLHF. The CDR3 region has the DNA TGTGCCAGCAGCTTAGCGGAGACCACTAATTCACCCCTCCACTTT.

This rearrangement joins TRBV29-1 to TRBJ2-1, with 7 bases fitting TRBD1. The CDR3 has 15 amino acids. Looked up from germline, CDR1 is SQVTM and CDR2 is ANQGSEA. The V segment lost 1 base and the J segment 2 bases; nucleotides outside the gene matches: 5. The CDR3 protein is CSVEGVRGTYNEQFF. The DNA of the CDR3 is TGCAGCGTTGAAGGAGTCAGGGGGACCTACAATGAGCAGTTCTTC.

V and J are TRBV30 and TRBJ2-1; weak D call: TRBD2 (5 bases). This CDR3 contains 12 residues. The V end was cut by 2 bases, the J end by 6 bases, with 8 bases between. Germline-derived CDR1 and CDR2 are GTSNPN and SVGIG (reference sequence). CDR3 region: CAWSIGSNEQFF. As DNA, the CDR3 is TGTGCCTGGAGTATAGGGAGCAATGAGCAGTTCTTC. Drawing the rest from reference TRBV30 and TRBJ2-1, the complete variable domain is SQTIHQWPATLVQPVGSPLSLECTVEGTSNPNLYWYRQAAGRGLQLLFYSVGIGQISSEVPQNLSASRPQDRQFILSSKKLLLSDSGFYLCAWSIGSNEQFFGPGTRLTVL.

The V call is TRBV6-5, the J call TRBJ2-1; D not resolved. Germline CDR1 reads MNHEY; CDR2 reads SVGAGI. The CDR3 spans 11 residues. The V gene lost 11 bases and the J gene lost 6 bases, with 11 bases spanning the gap. CDR3: CASSRGNEQFF. The CDR3 coding sequence is TGTGCCTCGAGCCGAGGCAATGAGCAGTTCTTC.

The V gene is TRBV9, the J gene TRBJ2-7; TRBD1 agrees at 10 bases. After removal of 3 bases from V and 8 bases from J, the junction contained 14 bases not matched to a gene. CDR1 and CDR2 from the germline V gene are SGDLS and YYNGEE. The CDR3 spans 16 residues. CDR3 nucleotides: TGTGCCAGCAGCGATGGGACAGGGGCAGGCGGTCAGAAGCAGTACTTC. Translated: CASSDGTGAGGQKQYF. Filled out from reference TRBV9 and TRBJ2-7, the complete variable domain reads DSGVTQTPKHLITATGQRVTLRCSPRSGDLSVYWYQQSLDQGLQFLIQYYNGEERAKGNILERFSAQQFPDLHSELNLSSLELGDSALYFCASSDGTGAGGQKQYFGPGTRLTVT.

Note on this clone: A read error may produce the germline difference seen at one junction end. The V and J genes are TRBV7-8 and TRBJ2-7, with TRBD1 matching over 9 bases. The CDR3 spans 15 residues. Germline V CDR1 and CDR2: SGHVS, FQNEAQ. CDR3 amino acids: CASSFLTGGSGEQHF. CDR3 nucleotides: TGTGCCAGCAGCTTCTTGACAGGGGGTAGCGGCGAGCAGCACTTC.

The J gene is TRBJ2-3, the V gene TRBV7-9; D is possibly TRBD2 (5 bases). CDR1 SEHNR and CDR2 FQNEAQ come from the germline V gene (reference sequence). The CDR3 covers 14 residues. V was clipped by 1 base and J by 4 bases, with 9 bases between them. The CDR3 sequence: CASSLEAGADTQYF. The CDR3 DNA follows: TGTGCCAGCAGCTTAGAGGCGGGCGCAGATACGCAGTATTTT.

The V and J genes are TRBV5-4 and TRBJ1-2; a weak D match, TRBD1 (6 bases). CDR1 and CDR2 from the germline V gene are SGHNT and YYREEE (reference sequence). The CDR3 runs 13 residues. V was clipped by 4 bases and J by 8 bases, with 15 bases between them. CDR3 DNA: TGTGCCAGCAGCCCCGGGACAACGGGCGGCTACACCTTC. Protein product: CASSPGTTGGYTF.

The chain joins TRBV9 to TRBJ2-3; 10 positions agree with TRBD2. Per the germline V gene, CDR1 is SGDLS and CDR2 is YYNGEE. V dropped 6 bases and J dropped 8; count of bases not matched to a gene: 6. The CDR3 spans 13 residues. The CDR3 nucleotides are TGTGCCAGCAACAGCGGGGGGGCCTTTACGCAGTATTTT. This encodes CASNSGGAFTQYF.

The chain links TRBV7-9 to TRBJ1-1; perhaps TRBD1 as D (6 bases). Germline V lookup: CDR1 SEHNR, CDR2 FQNEAQ (reference sequence). CDR3 size: 15 residues. Trimming removed 1 base at V and 9 bases at J, with 18 bases between. The CDR3 DNA follows: TGTGCCAGCAGCTTAGTCGGGGGGCGGTTTTATCAAGCTTTCTTT. Translation: CASSLVGGRFYQAFF.

In its sample, this clone was seen a few times. This chain links TRBV19 with TRBJ1-5; 7 bases agree with TRBD1. The CDR3 totals 15 residues. The germline V gene encodes CDR1 LNHDA and CDR2 SQIVND (reference sequence). V lost 6 bases, J lost 0 bases, and 5 bases stayed unmatched. The CDR3 region is CASRGGGYSNQPQHF. The CDR3 bases are TGTGCCAGTAGGGGAGGGGGCTATAGCAATCAGCCCCAGCATTTT.